The clone carrying this T cell receptor beta chain was seen a handful of times. The data derive from a study of Graves' ophthalmopathy and Graves' hyperthyroidism. Amplifying from RNA transcripts, the study obtained TCR beta CDR3 regions. RT-PCR in the first round used HTBI primers; a second-round multiplex PCR followed. TCRdb reprocessed the multiplex PCR reads with MiXCR, giving one entry per CDR3 protein. The sample holds 400,000 or so distinct CDR3 sequences; about 18% are singletons and the top ten take roughly 2.6%. Looked up from germline, CDR1 is DFQATT and CDR2 is SNEGSKA (reference sequence). The CDR3 length is 16 residues. V shed 4 bases and J shed 0 bases, with 19 bases lying between them.

The specimen was peripheral blood. The receptor comes from an adult woman with stable Graves' hyperthyroidism. The J gene is TRBJ2-7, the V gene TRBV20-1, with a weak D call TRBD2 (6 bases). CDR3 sequence reads: CSANRGTFPPSYEQYF. The DNA of the CDR3 is TGCAGTGCTAACCGCGGGACCTTCCCACCCTCCTACGAGCAGTACTTC.